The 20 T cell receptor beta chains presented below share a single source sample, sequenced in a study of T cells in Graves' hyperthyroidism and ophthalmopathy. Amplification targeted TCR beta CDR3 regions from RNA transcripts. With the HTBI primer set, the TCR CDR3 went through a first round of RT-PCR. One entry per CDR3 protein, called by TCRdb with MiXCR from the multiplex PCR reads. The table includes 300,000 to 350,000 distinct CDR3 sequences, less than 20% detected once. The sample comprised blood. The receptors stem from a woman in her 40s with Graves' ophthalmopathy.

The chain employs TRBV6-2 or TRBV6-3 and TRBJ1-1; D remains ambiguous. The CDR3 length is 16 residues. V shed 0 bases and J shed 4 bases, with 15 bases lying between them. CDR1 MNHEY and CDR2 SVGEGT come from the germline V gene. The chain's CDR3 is CASSYSLHRVSTEAFF. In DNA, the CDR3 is TGTGCCAGCAGTTACTCCTTACACCGGGTGAGCACTGAAGCTTTCTTT.

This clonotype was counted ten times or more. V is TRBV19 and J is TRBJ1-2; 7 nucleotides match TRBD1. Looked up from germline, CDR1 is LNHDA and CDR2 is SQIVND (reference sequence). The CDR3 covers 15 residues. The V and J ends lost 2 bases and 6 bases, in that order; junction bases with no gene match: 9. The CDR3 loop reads CASSIPDRVANGYTF. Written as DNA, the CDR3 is TGTGCCAGTAGTATACCAGACAGGGTCGCCAATGGCTACACCTTC.

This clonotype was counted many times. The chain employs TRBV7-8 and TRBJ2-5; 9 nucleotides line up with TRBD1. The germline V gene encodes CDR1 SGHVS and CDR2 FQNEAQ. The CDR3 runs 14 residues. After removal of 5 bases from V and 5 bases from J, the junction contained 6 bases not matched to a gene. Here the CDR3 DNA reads TGTGCCAGCAGCCGGGGACAGGGATTTGAGACCCAGTACTTC. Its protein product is CASSRGQGFETQYF.

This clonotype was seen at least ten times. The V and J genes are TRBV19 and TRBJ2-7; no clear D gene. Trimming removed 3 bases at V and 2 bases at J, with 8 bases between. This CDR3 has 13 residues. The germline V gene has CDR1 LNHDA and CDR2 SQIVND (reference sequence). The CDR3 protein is CASSINGPYEQYF. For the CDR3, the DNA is TGTGCCAGTAGTATCAACGGGCCCTACGAGCAGTACTTC.

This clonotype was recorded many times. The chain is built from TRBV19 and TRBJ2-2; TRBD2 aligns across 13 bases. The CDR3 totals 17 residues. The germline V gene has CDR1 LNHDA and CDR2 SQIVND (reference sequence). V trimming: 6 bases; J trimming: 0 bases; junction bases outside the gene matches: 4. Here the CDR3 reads CASRPTSGRANTGELFF. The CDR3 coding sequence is TGTGCCAGTAGACCCACTAGCGGGAGGGCGAACACCGGGGAGCTGTTTTTT.

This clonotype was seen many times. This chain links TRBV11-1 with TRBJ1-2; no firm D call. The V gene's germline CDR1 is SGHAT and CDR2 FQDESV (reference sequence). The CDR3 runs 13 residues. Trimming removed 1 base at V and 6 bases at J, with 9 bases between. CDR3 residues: CASSLEDGNGYTF. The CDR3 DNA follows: TGTGCCAGCAGCTTAGAGGACGGGAATGGCTACACCTTC.

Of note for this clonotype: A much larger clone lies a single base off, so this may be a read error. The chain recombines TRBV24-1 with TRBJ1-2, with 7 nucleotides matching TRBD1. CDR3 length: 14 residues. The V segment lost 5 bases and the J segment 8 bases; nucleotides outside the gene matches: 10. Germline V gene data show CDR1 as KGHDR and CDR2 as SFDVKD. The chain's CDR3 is CATSGWDSPSGYTF. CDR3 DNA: TGTGCCACCAGTGGCTGGGACAGCCCTTCGGGCTACACCTTC.

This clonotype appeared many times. The CDR3 loop reads CASRPQGRENTEAFF. DNA for the CDR3: TGTGCCAGCAGGCCACAGGGGCGAGAGAACACTGAAGCTTTCTTT. The chain links TRBV6-1 to TRBJ1-1; 7 bases fit TRBD1. The CDR3 contains 15 residues. J was trimmed by 1 base and V by 6 bases; bases with no gene match: 8. CDR1 is MNHNS, CDR2 SASEGT, per germline.

The DNA for the CDR3 is TGTGCCAGCAGTGACTCCCGTTATAGCAATCAGCCCCAGCATTTT. Translation gives CASSDSRYSNQPQHF. The J gene is TRBJ1-5, the V gene TRBV12-3 or TRBV12-4; D gene unclear. Trimming stripped 5 bases from V and 0 bases from J, with 11 bases between. The CDR3 is made up of 15 amino acids.

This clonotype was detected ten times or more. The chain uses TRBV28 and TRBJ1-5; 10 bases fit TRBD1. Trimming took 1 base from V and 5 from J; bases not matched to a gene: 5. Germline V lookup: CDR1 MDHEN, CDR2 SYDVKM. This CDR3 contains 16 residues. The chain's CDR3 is CASSLFRGQGYQPQHF. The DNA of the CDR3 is TGTGCCAGCAGTTTATTTCGGGGACAGGGGTATCAGCCCCAGCATTTT.

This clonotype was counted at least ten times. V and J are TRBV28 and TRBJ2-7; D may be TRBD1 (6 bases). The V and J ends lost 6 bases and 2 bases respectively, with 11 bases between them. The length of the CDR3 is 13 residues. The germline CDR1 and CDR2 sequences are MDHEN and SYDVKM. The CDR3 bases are TGTGCCAGCAGGGGGACACCCACCTACGAGCAGTACTTC. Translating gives CASRGTPTYEQYF.

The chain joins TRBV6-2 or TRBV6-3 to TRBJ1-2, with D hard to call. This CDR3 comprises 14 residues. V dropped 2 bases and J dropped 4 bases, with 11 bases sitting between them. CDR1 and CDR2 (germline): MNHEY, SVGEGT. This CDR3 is CASSYGAGFYGYTF. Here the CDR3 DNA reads TGTGCCAGCAGTTACGGCGCGGGGTTCTATGGCTACACCTTC.

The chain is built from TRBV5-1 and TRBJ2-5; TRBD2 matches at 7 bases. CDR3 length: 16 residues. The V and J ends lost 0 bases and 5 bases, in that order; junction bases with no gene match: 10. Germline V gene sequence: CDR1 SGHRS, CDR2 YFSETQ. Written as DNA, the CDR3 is TGCGCCAGCAGCTTGGAGGCTAGCGGTGGCTCGGAGACCCAGTACTTC. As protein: CASSLEASGGSETQYF.

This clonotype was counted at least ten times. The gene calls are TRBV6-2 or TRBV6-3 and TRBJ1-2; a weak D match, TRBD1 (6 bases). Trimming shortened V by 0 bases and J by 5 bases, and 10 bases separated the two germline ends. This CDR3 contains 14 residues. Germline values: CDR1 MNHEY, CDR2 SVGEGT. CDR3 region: CASSYSRTVYGYTF. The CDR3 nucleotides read TGTGCCAGCAGTTACTCGAGGACAGTTTATGGCTACACCTTC.

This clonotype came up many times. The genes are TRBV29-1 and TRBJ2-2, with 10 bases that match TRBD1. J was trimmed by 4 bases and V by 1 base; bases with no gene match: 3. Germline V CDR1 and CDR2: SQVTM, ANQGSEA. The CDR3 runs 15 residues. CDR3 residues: CSVEGQGAGTGELFF. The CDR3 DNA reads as TGCAGCGTTGAAGGACAGGGGGCTGGCACCGGGGAGCTGTTTTTT.

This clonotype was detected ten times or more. CDR3 DNA: TGTGCCAGCAGCTTAGGTCGTCTCGCTATCGAGCAGTACTTC. The encoded protein is CASSLGRLAIEQYF. The chain is built from TRBV11-2 and TRBJ2-7; D is unresolved. V was pared by 1 base and J by 6 bases, with 13 bases between. Looked up from germline, CDR1 is SGHAT and CDR2 is FQNNGV. The CDR3 covers 14 residues.

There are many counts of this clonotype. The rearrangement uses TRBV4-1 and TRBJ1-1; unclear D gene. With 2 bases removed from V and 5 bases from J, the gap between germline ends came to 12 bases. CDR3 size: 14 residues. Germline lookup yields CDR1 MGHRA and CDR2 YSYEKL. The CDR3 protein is CASSQRRVVTEAFF. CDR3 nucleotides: TGCGCCAGCAGCCAAAGGAGGGTAGTGACTGAAGCTTTCTTT.

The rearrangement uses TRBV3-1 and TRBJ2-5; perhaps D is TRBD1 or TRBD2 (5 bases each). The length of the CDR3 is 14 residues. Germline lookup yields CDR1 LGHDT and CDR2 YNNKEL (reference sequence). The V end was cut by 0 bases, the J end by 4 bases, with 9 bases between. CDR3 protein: CASSQEGRPETQYF. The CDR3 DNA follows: TGTGCCAGCAGCCAAGAGGGACGGCCAGAGACCCAGTACTTC.

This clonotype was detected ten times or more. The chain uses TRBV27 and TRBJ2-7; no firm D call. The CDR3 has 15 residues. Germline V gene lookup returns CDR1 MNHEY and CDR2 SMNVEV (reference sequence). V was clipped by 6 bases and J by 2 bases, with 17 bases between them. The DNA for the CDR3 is TGTGCCAGCAGACTAAGGACGCAGGCGACCTACGAGCAGTACTTC. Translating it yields CASRLRTQATYEQYF.

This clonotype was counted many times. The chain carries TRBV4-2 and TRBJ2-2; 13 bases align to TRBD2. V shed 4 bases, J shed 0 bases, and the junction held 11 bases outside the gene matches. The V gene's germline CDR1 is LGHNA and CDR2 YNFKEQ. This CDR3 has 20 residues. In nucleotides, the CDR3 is TGTGCCAGCAGCCTCCTTTGGACTAGCGGGAGAGGAGCGAACACCGGGGAGCTGTTTTTT. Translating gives CASSLLWTSGRGANTGELFF.